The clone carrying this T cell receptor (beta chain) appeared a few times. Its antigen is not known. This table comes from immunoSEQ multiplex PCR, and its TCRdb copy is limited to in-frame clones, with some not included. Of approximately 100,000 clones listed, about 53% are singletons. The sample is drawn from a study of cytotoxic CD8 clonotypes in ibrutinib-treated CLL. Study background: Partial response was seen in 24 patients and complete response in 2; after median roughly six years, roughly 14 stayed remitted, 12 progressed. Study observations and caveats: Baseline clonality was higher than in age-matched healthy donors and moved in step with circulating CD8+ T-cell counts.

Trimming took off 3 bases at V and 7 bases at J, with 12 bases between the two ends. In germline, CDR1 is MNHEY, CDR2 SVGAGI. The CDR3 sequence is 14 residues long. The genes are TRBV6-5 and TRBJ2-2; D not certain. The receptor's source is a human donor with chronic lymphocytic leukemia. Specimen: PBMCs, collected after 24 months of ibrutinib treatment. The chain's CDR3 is CASSYFDSGGELFF. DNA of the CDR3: TGTGCCAGCAGTTATTTCGATTCGGGCGGGGAGCTGTTTTTT.